The 5 T cell receptor beta chains listed next were all sequenced from one sample in a study of blood T cell repertoires in COVID-19. Data came from immunoSEQ multiplex PCR; TCRdb stores just in-frame clones and leaves some out. Seen here are roughly 200,000 clones, approximately 80% observed once, and the top ten hold about 11%. The sequenced sample consisted of peripheral blood. The origin of the receptors is a woman older than 75 with COVID-19, enrolled during active disease.

The chain combines TRBV6-6 with TRBJ1-3; D perhaps matches TRBD1 (6 bases). Germline V lookup: CDR1 MNHNY, CDR2 SVGAGI (reference sequence). The V gene lost 7 bases and the J gene lost 2 bases, with 9 bases spanning the gap. This CDR3 comprises 13 residues. CDR3 protein: CASKGGAGNTIYF. As DNA, the CDR3 is TGTGCCAGCAAGGGGGGGGCTGGAAACACCATATATTTT.

The chain is built from TRBV19 and TRBJ1-5; D remains unclear. In germline, CDR1 is LNHDA, CDR2 SQIVND (reference sequence). Trimming took off 3 bases at V and 6 bases at J, with 9 bases between the two ends. The CDR3 loop spans 13 amino acids. In nucleotides, the CDR3 is TGTGCCAGTAGTATTGACCGGAGTCAGCCCCAGCATTTT. It translates to CASSIDRSQPQHF.

The chain links TRBV10-1 to TRBJ1-4; D ambiguous. This CDR3 has 14 amino acids. V shed 4 bases and J shed 10 bases, with 16 bases lying between them. Germline V gene data show CDR1 as WNHNN and CDR2 as SYGVQD (reference sequence). The CDR3 here is CASSVGGTAGKLFF. CDR3 bases: TGCGCCAGCAGTGTCGGCGGAACGGCTGGAAAACTGTTTTTT.

This clone was counted only a few times. The chain employs TRBV12-5 and TRBJ2-3; 10 bases line up with TRBD2. Unmatched junction bases numbered 4, after V lost 1 base and J lost 6 bases. Looked up from germline, CDR1 is LGHNT and CDR2 is FRNRAP. There are 15 residues in the CDR3. This chain's CDR3 is CASGLGTSGGDTQYF. In DNA, the CDR3 is TGTGCTAGTGGTTTGGGGACTAGCGGTGGGGATACGCAGTATTTT.

This rearrangement joins TRBV5-4 to TRBJ1-5; D is perhaps TRBD1 (6 bases). The CDR3 has 16 amino acids. Germline V CDR1 and CDR2: SGHNT, YYREEE (reference sequence). V dropped 4 bases and J dropped 2 bases, with 16 bases sitting between them. The CDR3, as DNA: TGTGCCAGCAGCCTACAGGGTAGTAGGGGCAATCAGCCCCAGCATTTT. As protein: CASSLQGSRGNQPQHF.